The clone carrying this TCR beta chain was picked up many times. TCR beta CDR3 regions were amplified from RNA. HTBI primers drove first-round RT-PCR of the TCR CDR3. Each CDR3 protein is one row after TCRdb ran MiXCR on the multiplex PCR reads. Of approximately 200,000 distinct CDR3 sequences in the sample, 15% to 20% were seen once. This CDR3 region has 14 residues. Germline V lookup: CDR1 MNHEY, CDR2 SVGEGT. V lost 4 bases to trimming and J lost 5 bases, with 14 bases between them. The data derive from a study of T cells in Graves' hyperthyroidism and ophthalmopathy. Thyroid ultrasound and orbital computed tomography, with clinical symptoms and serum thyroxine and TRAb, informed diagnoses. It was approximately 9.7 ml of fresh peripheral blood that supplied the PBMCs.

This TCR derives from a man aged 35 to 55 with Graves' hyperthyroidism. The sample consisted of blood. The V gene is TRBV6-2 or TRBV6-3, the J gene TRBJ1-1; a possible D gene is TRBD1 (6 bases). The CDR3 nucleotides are TGTGCCAGCAGTTTCTCACCTCAGGGGACTGAAGCTTTCTTT. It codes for CASSFSPQGTEAFF.